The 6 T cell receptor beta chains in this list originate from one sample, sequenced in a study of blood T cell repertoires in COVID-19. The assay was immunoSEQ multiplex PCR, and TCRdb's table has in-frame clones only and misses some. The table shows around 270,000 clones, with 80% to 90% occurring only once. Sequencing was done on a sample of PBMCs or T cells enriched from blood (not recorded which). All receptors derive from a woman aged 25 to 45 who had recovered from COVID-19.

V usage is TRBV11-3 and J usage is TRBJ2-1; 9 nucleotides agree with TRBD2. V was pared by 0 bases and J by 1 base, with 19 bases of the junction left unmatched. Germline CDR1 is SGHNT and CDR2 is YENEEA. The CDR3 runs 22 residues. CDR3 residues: CASSLEKLGRKGSGGSYNEQFF. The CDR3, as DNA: TGTGCCAGCAGCTTAGAAAAGCTGGGAAGGAAGGGTAGCGGGGGATCCTACAATGAGCAGTTCTTC.

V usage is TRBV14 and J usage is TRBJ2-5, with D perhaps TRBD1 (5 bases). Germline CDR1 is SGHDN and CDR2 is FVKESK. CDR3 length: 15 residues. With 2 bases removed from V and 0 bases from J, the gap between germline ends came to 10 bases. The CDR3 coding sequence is TGTGCCAGCAGCCAACAGGGTACCTACCAAGAGACCCAGTACTTC. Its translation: CASSQQGTYQETQYF.

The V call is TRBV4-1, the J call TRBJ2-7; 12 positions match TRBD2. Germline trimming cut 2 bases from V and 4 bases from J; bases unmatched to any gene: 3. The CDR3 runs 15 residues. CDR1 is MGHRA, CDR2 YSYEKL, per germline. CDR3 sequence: CASSQPTSGRYEQYF. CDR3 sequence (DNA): TGCGCCAGCAGCCAACCGACTAGCGGGAGATACGAGCAGTACTTC.

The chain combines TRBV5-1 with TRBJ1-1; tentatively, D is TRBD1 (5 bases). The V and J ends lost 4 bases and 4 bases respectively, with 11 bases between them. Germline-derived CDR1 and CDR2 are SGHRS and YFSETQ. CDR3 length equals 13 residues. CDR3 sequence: CASSRQTVTEAFF. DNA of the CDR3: TGCGCCAGCAGCCGACAGACGGTCACTGAAGCTTTCTTT.

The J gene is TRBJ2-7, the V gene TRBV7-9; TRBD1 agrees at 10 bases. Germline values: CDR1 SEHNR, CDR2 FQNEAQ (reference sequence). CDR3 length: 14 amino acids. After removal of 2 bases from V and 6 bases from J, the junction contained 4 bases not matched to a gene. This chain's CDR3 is CASSLRDRGSEQYF. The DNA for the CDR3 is TGTGCCAGCAGCTTAAGGGACAGGGGCAGCGAGCAGTACTTC.

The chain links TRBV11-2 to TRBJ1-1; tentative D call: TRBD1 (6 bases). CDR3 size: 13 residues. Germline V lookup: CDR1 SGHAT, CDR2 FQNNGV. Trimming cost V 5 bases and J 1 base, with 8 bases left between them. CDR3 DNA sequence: TGTGCCAGCAGCGGACAGCAGAACACTGAAGCTTTCTTT. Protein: CASSGQQNTEAFF.